The clone carrying this TCR beta chain was picked up many times. Its cognate antigen is unknown. TCRdb passed the RACE reads through MiXCR, listing each CDR3 protein once. This sample yields 75,000 to 90,000 distinct CDR3 sequences, of which approximately 11% are seen a single time; approximately 3.5% belongs to the top ten. The time point is: patch test 3, about 24 weeks after DPC sensitization. Treatment denoted: therapeutic diphenylcyclopropenone sensitization with weekly scalp DPC. The study enrolled 18 to 70-year-old alopecia patients suitable for DPC. Total RNA came from unfractionated whole blood. This sample was included in a study of human T cells and chemical hapten exposure. The overall study: Diphenylcyclopropenone doses were given weekly to the scalps of patients across the approximately 25-week study.

Whole-study findings and limits: Positive correlation was observed between PT1 expanded TCR counts and patch test score.

Germline V lookup: CDR1 MNHEY, CDR2 SMNVEV (reference sequence). This CDR3 has 13 amino acids. The V end lost 4 bases, the J end lost 2 bases, and 8 bases lay between the germline ends. The TCR sequence derives from a woman aged 50 to 60 with alopecia areata. Some clones in this sample may be carry-over from other donors' samples. Sample: whole blood, taken in connection with sensitization to the hapten diphenylcyclopropenone (DPC). The V call is TRBV27, the J call TRBJ2-5; tentatively, D is TRBD2 (6 bases). CDR3 sequence: CASSWGRQETQYF. The DNA of the CDR3 is TGTGCCAGCAGTTGGGGGAGGCAAGAGACCCAGTACTTC.